Following are 32 T cell receptor beta chains from one sample sequenced in a study of T-cell memory formation after mild COVID-19. TCRdb reprocessed the 5' RACE reads with MiXCR, giving one entry per CDR3 protein. The sample includes about 390,000 distinct CDR3 sequences, 16% seen only once; the top ten take under 25%. Material: PBMCs or a T cell subset sorted from them (not recorded which). The source of these receptors is a man aged 18 to 35 who had mild COVID-19 (a few samples of this study predate the infection). Cell type and time point are not known.

This clonotype was detected only a few times. The V and J genes are TRBV10-3 and TRBJ2-2; tentatively, D is TRBD1 (6 bases). The CDR3 spans 14 residues. Trimming left V 6 bases short and J 3 bases short, with 11 bases between. Germline V gene lookup returns CDR1 ENHRY and CDR2 SYGVKD. For the CDR3, the DNA is TGTGCCATCAGGCCGAACAGGGACACCGGGGAGCTGTTTTTT. Its protein product is CAIRPNRDTGELFF.

CDR3 nucleotide sequence: TGTGCCAGCACCCCGGCCAGCCGGACCGAGCAGTACTTC. This codes for CASTPASRTEQYF. The genes are TRBV12-3 or TRBV12-4 and TRBJ2-7; D gene ambiguous. The CDR3 has 13 residues. Trimming took 7 bases from V and 6 from J, leaving 16 bases between them.

This chain uses TRBV6-2 or TRBV6-3 with TRBJ2-1; 12 bases map to TRBD2. Germline V CDR1 and CDR2: MNHEY, SVGEGT. This CDR3 comprises 18 residues. After removal of 5 bases from V and 5 bases from J, the junction contained 13 bases not matched to a gene. Here the CDR3 DNA reads TGTGCCAGCAGTCAGCGACTAGCGGGGGATGGAGAACACAATGAGCAGTTCTTC. It specifies CASSQRLAGDGEHNEQFF.

This chain links TRBV5-1 with TRBJ1-4, with no clear D. With 5 bases removed from V and 4 bases from J, the gap between germline ends came to 9 bases. The length of the CDR3 is 13 residues. Germline loops: CDR1 SGHRS, CDR2 YFSETQ. This CDR3 reads CASRPGSNEKLFF. The CDR3 coding sequence is TGCGCCAGCAGACCAGGAAGTAATGAAAAACTGTTTTTT.

The chain carries TRBV11-2 and TRBJ2-7; D may match TRBD1 or TRBD2 (5 bases each). In germline, CDR1 is SGHAT, CDR2 FQNNGV. The CDR3 sequence is 17 residues long. The ends were cut back, 1 base at V and 3 bases at J, with 19 bases in the middle. The CDR3 sequence: CASSLVGSGTKYYEQYF. The CDR3 DNA follows: TGTGCCAGCAGCTTAGTGGGTTCCGGGACGAAGTACTACGAGCAGTACTTC.

CDR3 in DNA: TGTGCCAGCAGCTTGGCCATACAGGGGGCGTATGGCTACACCTTC. Amino acids: CASSLAIQGAYGYTF. V gene TRBV5-5 combines with J gene TRBJ1-2; 9 nucleotides match TRBD1. V lost 0 bases to trimming and J lost 5 bases; unmatched junction nucleotides: 5. The CDR3 runs to 15 residues. Per the germline V gene, CDR1 is SGHKS and CDR2 is YYEKEE (reference sequence).

This clonotype has a handful of counts. The chain joins TRBV4-3 to TRBJ2-7; perhaps TRBD1 as D (5 bases). Looked up from germline, CDR1 is LGHNA and CDR2 is YSLEER. The CDR3 extends over 14 amino acids. V lost 0 bases and J lost 1, with 7 bases in between. CDR3 loop: CASSQDRGSYEQYF. The CDR3 DNA is TGCGCCAGCAGCCAAGATAGGGGTTCCTACGAGCAGTACTTC.

The V call is TRBV6-4, the J call TRBJ1-1; D is ambiguous. Germline CDR1 and CDR2: MRHNA and SNTAGT. The length of the CDR3 is 13 residues. V lost 5 bases, J lost 5 bases, and 12 bases lay in between. CDR3 sequence (DNA): TGTGCCAGCAGTACAGAGGCGGGGACTGAAGCTTTCTTT. Protein product: CASSTEAGTEAFF.

The chain combines TRBV5-1 with TRBJ1-6; tentative D call: TRBD1 (5 bases). There are 16 residues in the CDR3. V dropped 0 bases and J dropped 9 bases, with 16 bases sitting between them. Per the germline V gene, CDR1 is SGHRS and CDR2 is YFSETQ. The CDR3 sequence is CASSLVFGGGLSPLHF. CDR3 in DNA: TGCGCCAGCAGCTTGGTTTTCGGCGGGGGACTTTCACCCCTCCACTTT.

This clonotype has only a few counts. V gene TRBV20-1 combines with J gene TRBJ2-7; the match to TRBD1 covers 10 bases. Trimming at V came to 6 bases and at J to 4 bases, leaving 3 bases not matched to a gene. CDR1 is DFQATT and CDR2 is SNEGSKA in the germline V gene (reference sequence). The CDR3 is made up of 12 amino acids. Here the CDR3 DNA reads TGCAGTGCCCCGGGACAGGGGTACGAGCAGTACGTC. Translating gives CSAPGQGYEQYV.

In its sample, this clonotype was seen many times. CDR3 sequence reads: CAISGLFGGDEQYF. Written as DNA, the CDR3 is TGTGCCATCAGTGGACTTTTTGGAGGGGACGAGCAGTACTTC. The chain has TRBV10-3 and TRBJ2-7; maybe TRBD2 (6 bases). The germline V gene has CDR1 ENHRY and CDR2 SYGVKD. Trimming pared 4 bases from V and 5 bases from J, leaving 15 bases between. The CDR3 loop spans 14 amino acids.

This chain joins TRBV7-3 and TRBJ2-1, with TRBD2 matching over 7 bases. Germline lookup yields CDR1 SGHTA and CDR2 FQGTGA. The V and J ends lost 3 bases and 7 bases, in that order; junction bases with no gene match: 18. The CDR3 is made up of 18 amino acids. The CDR3 reads CASSLVSSSGVGSNEQFF. The CDR3 nucleotides read TGTGCCAGCAGCTTGGTCTCCTCAAGCGGGGTGGGGAGTAATGAGCAGTTCTTC. Looking up the rest from reference TRBV7-3 and TRBJ2-1 gives the full variable domain: GAGVSQTPSNKVTEKGKYVELRCDPISGHTALYWYRQSLGQGPEFLIYFQGTGAADDSGLPNDRFFAVRPEGSVSTLKIQRTERGDSAVYLCASSLVSSSGVGSNEQFFGPGTRLTVL.

The V call is TRBV21-1, the J call TRBJ2-7; TRBD1, the table's D call, lacks a check against the DNA. TRBV21-1 is a listed pseudogene. The CDR3 has 15 residues. The CDR3 region has the DNA TGTGCCAGCAGCAAAGGGGGCCAGGGGGTCCACGAGCAGTACGTC. It codes for CASSKGGQGVHEQYV.

In this sample, this clonotype turned up a few times. The rearrangement uses TRBV5-1 and TRBJ1-6, with 7 bases lining up with TRBD1. This CDR3 spans 19 amino acids. The V segment lost 3 bases and the J segment 3 bases; nucleotides outside the gene matches: 15. The germline gives CDR1 SGHRS, CDR2 YFSETQ. CDR3 in amino acids: CASSWPGQQLLIYNSPLHF. CDR3 bases: TGCGCCAGCAGCTGGCCGGGACAGCAACTCCTTATCTATAATTCACCCCTCCACTTT. Filled out from reference TRBV5-1 and TRBJ1-6, the complete variable domain reads KAGVTQTPRYLIKTRGQQVTLSCSPISGHRSVSWYQQTPGQGLQFLFEYFSETQRNKGNFPGRFSGRQFSNSRSEMNVSTLELGDSALYLCASSWPGQQLLIYNSPLHFGNGTRLTVT.

Written as DNA, the CDR3 is TGTGCCAGCAGGTTATCCGGGACGGAAAAACTGTTTTTT. It yields the protein CASRLSGTEKLFF. J is TRBJ1-4 and V is TRBV7-2; D is perhaps TRBD1 (5 bases). Deletions cut 6 bases from V and 8 bases from J, with 13 bases between. CDR1 and CDR2 (germline): SGHTA, FQGNSA. The CDR3 extends over 13 amino acids. The variable domain in full, with the rest retrieved from reference TRBV7-2 and TRBJ1-4, is GAGVSQSPSNKVTEKGKDVELRCDPISGHTALYWYRQSLGQGLEFLIYFQGNSAPDKSGLPSDRFSAERTGGSVSTLTIQRTQQEDSAVYLCASRLSGTEKLFFGSGTQLSVL.

This clonotype was detected only a few times. V gene TRBV5-6 combines with J gene TRBJ2-2; 9 bases line up with TRBD1. The CDR3 is 18 amino acids. Germline V CDR1 and CDR2: SGHDT, YYEEEE. With 0 bases clipped from V and 4 bases from J, the junction kept 10 bases outside the gene matches. CDR3 sequence (DNA): TGTGCCAGCAGCTTGGCAGGAGGTACAGGGGGCAGCACCGGGGAGCTGTTTTTT. Protein: CASSLAGGTGGSTGELFF. Combining the CDR3 with reference TRBV5-6 and TRBJ2-2 gives the whole variable domain DAGVTQSPTHLIKTRGQQVTLRCSPKSGHDTVSWYQQALGQGPQFIFQYYEEEERQRGNFPDRFSGHQFPNYSSELNVNALLLGDSALYLCASSLAGGTGGSTGELFFGEGSRLTVL.

This chain uses TRBV20-1 with TRBJ1-5; D is undetermined. The CDR3 spans 14 residues. Germline assignment: CDR1 DFQATT and CDR2 SNEGSKA (reference sequence). Trimming stripped 3 bases from V and 5 bases from J, with 14 bases between. Written as DNA, the CDR3 is TGCAGTGCTAGGGCCCACAGTGGTGATCAGCCCCAGCATTTT. Residues: CSARAHSGDQPQHF.

CDR3 nucleotide sequence: TGTGCCAGCACCACCCGGCCAACTCGGGACACCGGGGAGCTGTTTTTT. Translation gives CASTTRPTRDTGELFF. The chain uses TRBV6-2 or TRBV6-3 and TRBJ2-2; D not certain. The CDR3 length is 16 residues. In germline, CDR1 is MNHEY, CDR2 SVGEGT. V lost 7 bases, J lost 3 bases, and 18 bases lay in between.

The rearrangement links TRBV20-1 to TRBJ1-3; D is unresolved. Germline values: CDR1 DFQATT, CDR2 SNEGSKA (reference sequence). V was pared by 5 bases and J by 5 bases, with 10 bases between. This CDR3 is built from 12 residues. Here the CDR3 reads CSAEVGRNTIYF. In nucleotides, the CDR3 is TGCAGTGCTGAAGTGGGAAGAAACACCATATATTTT.

This rearrangement joins TRBV6-2 or TRBV6-3 to TRBJ1-1; TRBD1 matches 8 bases. The CDR3 is 15 amino acids. The germline V gene has CDR1 MNHEY and CDR2 SVGEGT. V lost 2 bases and J lost 0; bases outside the gene matches: 2. CDR3 in amino acids: CASSYRGQVNTEAFF. In DNA form, the CDR3 reads TGTGCCAGCAGTTACCGGGGACAGGTGAACACTGAAGCTTTCTTT.

This clonotype occurred many times. The chain uses TRBV5-1 and TRBJ2-3, with TRBD2 as a possible D gene (5 bases). This CDR3 spans 16 amino acids. Germline loops: CDR1 SGHRS, CDR2 YFSETQ. V lost 1 base to trimming and J lost 4 bases, with 16 bases between them. CDR3 amino acids: CASSLKRYPNPDTQYF. Here the CDR3 DNA reads TGCGCCAGCAGCTTGAAGCGGTATCCCAATCCAGATACGCAGTATTTT.

The chain links TRBV20-1 to TRBJ2-7; 8 bases map to TRBD2. The germline gives CDR1 DFQATT, CDR2 SNEGSKA (reference sequence). The CDR3 has 13 residues. The CDR3 here is CSATPGGPNEQYF. DNA for the CDR3: TGCAGCGCAACCCCGGGAGGGCCCAACGAGCAGTACTTC.

This clonotype was observed once. This sequence joins TRBV21-1 and TRBJ2-7; the table's TRBD1 call for D was not verified on the DNA. TRBV21-1 corresponds to a pseudogene. The CDR3 is 15 residues long. This CDR3 reads CASTPWWGITYEQYV. The CDR3 DNA sequence: TGTGCCAGCACCCCTTGGTGGGGAATCACCTACGAGCAGTACGTC.

V gene TRBV18 combines with J gene TRBJ1-4; 7 nucleotides align to TRBD1. After removal of 6 bases from V and 2 bases from J, the junction contained 3 bases not matched to a gene. Germline lookup yields CDR1 KGHSH and CDR2 LQKENI. The CDR3 consists of 14 residues. In nucleotides, the CDR3 is TGTGCCAGCTCGGTACAGGGGACTAATGAAAAACTGTTTTTT. Translation gives CASSVQGTNEKLFF.

The rearrangement joins TRBV15 to TRBJ1-1; maybe TRBD1 (5 bases). Germline values: CDR1 LNHNV, CDR2 YYDKDF (reference sequence). Trimming shortened V by 3 bases and J by 6 bases, and 11 bases separated the two germline ends. The CDR3 consists of 13 residues. CDR3 nucleotides: TGTGCCACCAGCAGGGACGAAGGGGCTGAAGCTTTCTTT. Amino acids: CATSRDEGAEAFF.

There are a few counts of this clonotype. The chain is built from TRBV5-1 and TRBJ2-3; D not resolved. This CDR3 has 16 amino acids. The germline CDR1 and CDR2 sequences are SGHRS and YFSETQ. V was cut by 4 bases and J by 2 bases, with 17 bases left in between. CDR3 in DNA: TGCGCCAGCAGCCCTATTAGTGCCAGATTCACAGATACGCAGTATTTT. It translates to CASSPISARFTDTQYF.

Only a few counts were recorded for this clonotype. The gene calls are TRBV5-4 and TRBJ1-1; D perhaps matches TRBD1 (5 bases). The CDR3 is made up of 14 amino acids. Germline V gene data show CDR1 as SGHNT and CDR2 as YYREEE (reference sequence). The V gene lost 4 bases and the J gene lost 5 bases, with 15 bases spanning the gap. The CDR3 loop reads CASSTGGKDTEAFF. The CDR3, as DNA: TGTGCCAGCAGCACCGGGGGGAAGGATACTGAAGCTTTCTTT. The full variable domain, rest sourced from reference TRBV5-4 and TRBJ1-1, is ETGVTQSPTHLIKTRGQQVTLRCSSQSGHNTVSWYQQALGQGPQFIFQYYREEENGRGNFPPRFSGLQFPNYSSELNVNALELDDSALYLCASSTGGKDTEAFFGQGTRLTVV.

CDR3 loop: CASSLAGTVSTGELFF. CDR3 nucleotide sequence: TGCGCCAGCAGCTTGGCGGGGACAGTGAGCACCGGGGAGCTGTTTTTT. V and J are TRBV5-1 and TRBJ2-2; TRBD1 matches 7 bases. Germline trimming cut 0 bases from V and 4 bases from J; bases unmatched to any gene: 6. Germline V gene lookup returns CDR1 SGHRS and CDR2 YFSETQ. There are 16 residues in the CDR3. Complete variable domain (other parts from reference TRBV5-1 and TRBJ2-2): KAGVTQTPRYLIKTRGQQVTLSCSPISGHRSVSWYQQTPGQGLQFLFEYFSETQRNKGNFPGRFSGRQFSNSRSEMNVSTLELGDSALYLCASSLAGTVSTGELFFGEGSRLTVL.

Only one count was recorded for this clonotype. The rearrangement uses TRBV6-5 and TRBJ2-2; TRBD2 matches at 12 bases. V lost 2 bases and J lost 4; bases outside the gene matches: 11. Germline V lookup: CDR1 MNHEY, CDR2 SVGAGI. This CDR3 region has 19 residues. The CDR3: CASSYRSTSGGYGTGELFF. CDR3 DNA: TGTGCCAGCAGTTACAGATCGACTAGCGGGGGCTATGGCACCGGGGAGCTGTTTTTT.

This clonotype was seen only a few times. The chain links TRBV11-2 to TRBJ2-2; perhaps TRBD1 as D (5 bases). This CDR3 is 15 amino acids long. Germline CDR1 SGHAT, CDR2 FQNNGV. V dropped 4 bases and J dropped 4 bases, with 13 bases sitting between them. The CDR3 nucleotides read TGTGCCAGCAGCTCAGGCAGGGTGGGCACCGGGGAGCTGTTTTTT. Encoded protein: CASSSGRVGTGELFF.

The J gene is TRBJ1-5, the V gene TRBV12-3 or TRBV12-4; D is uncertain. The CDR3 is made up of 13 amino acids. Trimming cost V 2 bases and J 6 bases, with 8 bases left between them. The CDR3 protein is CASSLRVAQPQHF. DNA for the CDR3: TGTGCCAGCAGTTTAAGGGTCGCTCAGCCCCAGCATTTT.

This clonotype has just a few counts. This CDR3 reads CASSQDGNYGYTF. The CDR3 bases are TGCGCCAGCAGCCAAGATGGAAACTATGGCTACACCTTC. J is TRBJ1-2 and V is TRBV4-1, with D unresolved. Deletions cut 0 bases from V and 2 bases from J, with 4 bases between. The germline gives CDR1 MGHRA, CDR2 YSYEKL. CDR3 length: 13 amino acids.